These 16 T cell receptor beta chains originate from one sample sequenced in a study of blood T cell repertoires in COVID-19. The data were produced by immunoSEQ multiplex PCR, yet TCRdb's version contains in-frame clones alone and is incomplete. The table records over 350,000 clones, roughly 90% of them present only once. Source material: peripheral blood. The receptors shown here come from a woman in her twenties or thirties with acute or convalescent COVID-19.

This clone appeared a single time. CDR3 sequence reads: CASSLEGQGPPETQYF. DNA of the CDR3: TGTGCCAGCAGCTTAGAGGGACAGGGGCCCCCTGAGACCCAGTACTTC. The chain couples TRBV7-7 to TRBJ2-5; 10 bases are a match to TRBD1. The trim removed 1 base at V and 5 bases at J, leaving 7 bases unmatched. Germline values: CDR1 SSHAT, CDR2 FNYEAQ (reference sequence). The CDR3 extends over 16 amino acids.

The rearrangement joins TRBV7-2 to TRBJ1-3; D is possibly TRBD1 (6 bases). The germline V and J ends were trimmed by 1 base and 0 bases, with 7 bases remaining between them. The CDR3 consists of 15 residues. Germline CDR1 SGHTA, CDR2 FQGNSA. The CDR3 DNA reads TGTGCCAGCAGCTTAGGCAGGGGCTCTGGAAACACCATATATTTT. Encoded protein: CASSLGRGSGNTIYF. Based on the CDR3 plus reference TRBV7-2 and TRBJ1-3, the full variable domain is GAGVSQSPSNKVTEKGKDVELRCDPISGHTALYWYRQSLGQGLEFLIYFQGNSAPDKSGLPSDRFSAERTGGSVSTLTIQRTQQEDSAVYLCASSLGRGSGNTIYFGEGSWLTVV.

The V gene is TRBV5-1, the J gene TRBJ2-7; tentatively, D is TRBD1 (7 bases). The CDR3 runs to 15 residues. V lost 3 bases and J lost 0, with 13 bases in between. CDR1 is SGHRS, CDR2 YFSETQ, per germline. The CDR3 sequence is CASSSTGEASYEQYF. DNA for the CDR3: TGCGCCAGCAGCTCAACAGGGGAGGCCTCCTACGAGCAGTACTTC.

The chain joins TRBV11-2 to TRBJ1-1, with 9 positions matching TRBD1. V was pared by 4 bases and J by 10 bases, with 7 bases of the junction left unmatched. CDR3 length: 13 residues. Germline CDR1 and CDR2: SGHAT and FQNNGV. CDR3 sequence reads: CASSSPNRGPAFF. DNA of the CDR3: TGTGCCAGCAGCTCGCCGAACAGGGGGCCAGCTTTCTTT. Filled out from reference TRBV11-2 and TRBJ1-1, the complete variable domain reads EAGVAQSPRYKIIEKRQSVAFWCNPISGHATLYWYQQILGQGPKLLIQFQNNGVVDDSQLPKDRFSAERLKGVDSTLKIQPAKLEDSAVYLCASSSPNRGPAFFGQGTRLTVV.

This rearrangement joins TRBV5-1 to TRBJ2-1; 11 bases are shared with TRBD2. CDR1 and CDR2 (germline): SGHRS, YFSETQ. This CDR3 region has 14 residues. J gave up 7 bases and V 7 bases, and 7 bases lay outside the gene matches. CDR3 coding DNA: TGCGCCAGCGGTTTAGCGGGGGGGCGGAATGAGCAGTTCTTC. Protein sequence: CASGLAGGRNEQFF.

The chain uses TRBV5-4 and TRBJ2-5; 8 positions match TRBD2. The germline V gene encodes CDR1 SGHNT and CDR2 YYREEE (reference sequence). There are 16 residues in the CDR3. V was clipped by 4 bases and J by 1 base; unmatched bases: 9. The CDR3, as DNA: TGTGCCAGCAGCCCTACGCTGACTAGCGTCCAAGAGACCCAGTACTTC. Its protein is CASSPTLTSVQETQYF.

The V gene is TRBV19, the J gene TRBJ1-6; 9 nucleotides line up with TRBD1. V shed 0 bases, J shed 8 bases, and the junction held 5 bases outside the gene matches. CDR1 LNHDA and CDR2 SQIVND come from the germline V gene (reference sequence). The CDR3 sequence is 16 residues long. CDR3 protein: CASSIDGTGRYSPLHF. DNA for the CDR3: TGTGCCAGTAGTATAGACGGGACAGGGAGGTATTCACCCCTCCACTTT.

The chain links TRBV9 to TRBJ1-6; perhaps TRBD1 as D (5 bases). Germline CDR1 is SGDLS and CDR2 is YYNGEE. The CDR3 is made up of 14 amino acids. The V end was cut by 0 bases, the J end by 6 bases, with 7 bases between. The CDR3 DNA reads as TGTGCCAGCAGCGTAGAGACAGTTAATTCACCCCTCCACTTT. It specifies CASSVETVNSPLHF.

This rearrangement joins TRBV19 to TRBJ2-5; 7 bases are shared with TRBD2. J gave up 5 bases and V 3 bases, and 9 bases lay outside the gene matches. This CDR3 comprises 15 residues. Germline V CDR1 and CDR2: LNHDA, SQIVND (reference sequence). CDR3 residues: CASSIRGGGGETQYF. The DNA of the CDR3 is TGTGCCAGTAGTATTCGCGGCGGGGGAGGGGAGACCCAGTACTTC.

CDR3 in DNA: TGTGCCAGCAGCTCCACAACGTGGGGGAGGGACACCGGGGAGCTGTTTTTT. This gives the protein CASSSTTWGRDTGELFF. The chain carries TRBV11-3 and TRBJ2-2, with 7 bases fitting TRBD2. The CDR3 sequence is 17 residues long. The V gene end was trimmed by 4 bases and the J gene end by 3 bases; junction bases not matched to a gene: 11. Germline V gives CDR1 SGHNT, CDR2 YENEEA.

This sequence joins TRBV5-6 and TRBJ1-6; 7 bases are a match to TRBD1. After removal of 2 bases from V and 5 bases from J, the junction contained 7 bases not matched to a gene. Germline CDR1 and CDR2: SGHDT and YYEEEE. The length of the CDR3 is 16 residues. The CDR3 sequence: CASSLVGGGHNSPLHF. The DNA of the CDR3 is TGTGCCAGCAGCTTAGTAGGGGGCGGGCATAATTCACCCCTCCACTTT. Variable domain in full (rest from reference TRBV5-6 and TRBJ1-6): DAGVTQSPTHLIKTRGQQVTLRCSPKSGHDTVSWYQQALGQGPQFIFQYYEEEERQRGNFPDRFSGHQFPNYSSELNVNALLLGDSALYLCASSLVGGGHNSPLHFGNGTRLTVT.

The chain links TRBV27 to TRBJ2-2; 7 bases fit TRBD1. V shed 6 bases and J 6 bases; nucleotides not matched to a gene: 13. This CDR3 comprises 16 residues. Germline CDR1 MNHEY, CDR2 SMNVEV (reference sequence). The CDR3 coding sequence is TGTGCCAGCAGCAATTACAGGGGTGCCTACGCCGGGGAGCTGTTTTTT. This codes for CASSNYRGAYAGELFF.

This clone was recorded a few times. The CDR3 region is CASSYYRDTGWDEQFF. The CDR3, as DNA: TGTGCCAGCAGTTATTACCGGGACACAGGCTGGGATGAGCAGTTCTTC. The rearrangement links TRBV6-5 to TRBJ2-1; D may be TRBD1 (6 bases). Trimming cost V 3 bases and J 8 bases, with 20 bases left between them. Germline lookup yields CDR1 MNHEY and CDR2 SVGAGI. CDR3 length: 16 amino acids.

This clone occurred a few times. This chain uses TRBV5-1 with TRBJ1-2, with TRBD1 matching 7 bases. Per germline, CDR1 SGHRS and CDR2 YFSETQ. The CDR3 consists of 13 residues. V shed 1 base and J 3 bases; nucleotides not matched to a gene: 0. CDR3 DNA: TGCGCCAGCAGCTTGACAGGGGACTATGGCTACACCTTC. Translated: CASSLTGDYGYTF.

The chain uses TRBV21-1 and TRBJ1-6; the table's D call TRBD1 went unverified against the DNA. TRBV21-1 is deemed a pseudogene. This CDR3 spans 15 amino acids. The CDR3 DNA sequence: TGTGCCACCCTCAGGGGCCAGGGGGTTAATTCACCCCTCCACTTT. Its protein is CATLRGQGVNSPLHF.

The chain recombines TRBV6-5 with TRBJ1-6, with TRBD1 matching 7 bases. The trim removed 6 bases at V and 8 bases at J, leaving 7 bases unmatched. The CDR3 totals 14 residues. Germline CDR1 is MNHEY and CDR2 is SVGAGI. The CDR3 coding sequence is TGTGCCAGCAGAAGCCCGGGACAGTATTCACCCCTCCACTTT. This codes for CASRSPGQYSPLHF.